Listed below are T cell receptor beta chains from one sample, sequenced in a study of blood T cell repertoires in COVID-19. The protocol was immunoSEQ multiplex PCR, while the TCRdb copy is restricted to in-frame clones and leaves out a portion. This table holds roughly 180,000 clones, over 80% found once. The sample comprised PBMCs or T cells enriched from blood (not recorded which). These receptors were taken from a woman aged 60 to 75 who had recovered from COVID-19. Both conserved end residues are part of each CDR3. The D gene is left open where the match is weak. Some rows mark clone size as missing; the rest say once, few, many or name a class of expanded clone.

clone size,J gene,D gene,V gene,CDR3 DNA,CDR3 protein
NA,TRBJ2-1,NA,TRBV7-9,TGTGCCAGCAGGCTGGACAGCGACAATGAGCAGTTCTTC,CASRLDSDNEQFF
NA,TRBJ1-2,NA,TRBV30,TGTGCCTGGAAACCTTGGGACAATGTTCAAAGCTACACCTTC,CAWKPWDNVQSYTF
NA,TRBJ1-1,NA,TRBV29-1,TGCAGCGTGGCAGACGGGGAGAACACTGAAGCTTTCTTT,CSVADGENTEAFF
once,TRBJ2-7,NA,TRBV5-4,TGTGCCAGCAGCGGGGCGGACGGTTCCTACGAGCAGTACTTC,CASSGADGSYEQYF
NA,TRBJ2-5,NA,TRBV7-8,TGTGCCAGCAGCGAACCCTTGGTGACCGGTCCGGAGGAGACCCAGTACTTC,CASSEPLVTGPEETQYF
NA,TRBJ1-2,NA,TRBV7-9,TGTGCCAGCAGCTTGTCACAGGGTGGTGGCTACACCTTC,CASSLSQGGGYTF
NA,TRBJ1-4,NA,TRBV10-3,TGTGCCATCAGTGGGTCCTCGAGTGGAAAACTGTTTTTT,CAISGSSSGKLFF
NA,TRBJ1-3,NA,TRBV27,TGTGCCAGCAAACCAGGGGCAGAGGGAAACACCATATATTTT,CASKPGAEGNTIYF
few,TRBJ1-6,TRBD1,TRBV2,TGTGCCAGCAGCGGGGGACAGGGGTATTCACCCCTCCACTTT,CASSGGQGYSPLHF
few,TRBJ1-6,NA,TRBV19,TGTGCCAGTAGCTCCACCGTTCGGGGGAATTCACCCCTCCACTTT,CASSSTVRGNSPLHF
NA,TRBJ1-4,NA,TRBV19,TGTGCCAGTAGTATAGCAGGACTGATTAATGAAAAACTGTTTTTT,CASSIAGLINEKLFF
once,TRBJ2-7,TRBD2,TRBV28,TGTGCCAGCAGTTTCCTAGCGGGACTTTACGAGCAGTACTTC,CASSFLAGLYEQYF
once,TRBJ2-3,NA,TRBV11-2,TGTGCCAGCAGCCGGGAGAGGACAGATACGCAGTATTTT,CASSRERTDTQYF
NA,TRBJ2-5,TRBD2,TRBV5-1,TGCGCCAGCAGCTTGGCTGCGGGGGGTGCGGAGACCCAGTACTTC,CASSLAAGGAETQYF
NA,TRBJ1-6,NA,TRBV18,TGTGCCAGCTCACCAGGAACAGGAGAATCACCCCTCCACTTT,CASSPGTGESPLHF
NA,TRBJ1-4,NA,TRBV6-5,TGTGCCAGCAGTTACTCGTTGGCAGGAAAAAATGAAAAACTGTTTTTT,CASSYSLAGKNEKLFF
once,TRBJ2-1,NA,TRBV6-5,TGTGCCAGCATCGGCGGAGACAATGAGCAGTTCTTC,CASIGGDNEQFF
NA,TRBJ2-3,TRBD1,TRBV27,TGTGCCAGCAGTTCTCCCGTTCAAACTACTACAGGGGATGAGGATACGCAGTATTTT,CASSSPVQTTTGDEDTQYF
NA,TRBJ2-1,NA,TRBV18,TGTGCCAGCTCACCCTCAGGGGTCCCCTACAATGAGCAGTTCTTC,CASSPSGVPYNEQFF
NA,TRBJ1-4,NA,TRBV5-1,TGCGCCAGCAGCTTGGCCTATGGCAAAGAACGGGGGCTGTTTTTT,CASSLAYGKERGLFF
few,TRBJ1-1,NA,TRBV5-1,TGCGCCAGCAGCTTGTACCCGTCAGGTATCGGTGAAGCTTTCTTT,CASSLYPSGIGEAFF
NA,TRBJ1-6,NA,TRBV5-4,TGTGCCAGCAGCTTGAGGGGCGCGAATTCACCCCTCCACTTT,CASSLRGANSPLHF
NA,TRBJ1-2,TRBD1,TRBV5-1,TGCGCCAGCCGACTCACGGACAGGGGGGATTATGGCTACACCTTC,CASRLTDRGDYGYTF
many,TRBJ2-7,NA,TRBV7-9,TGTGCCAGCAGCCGAGCTGGTTACGAGCAGTACTTC,CASSRAGYEQYF
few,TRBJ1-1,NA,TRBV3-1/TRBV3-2,TGTGCCAGCAGTCAAAAGCCAGGGTTGAACACTGAAGCTTTCTTT,CASSQKPGLNTEAFF
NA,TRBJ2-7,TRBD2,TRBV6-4,TGTGCCAGCAGTGAGCTAGCGGGGGGTACCTACGAGCAGTACTTC,CASSELAGGTYEQYF
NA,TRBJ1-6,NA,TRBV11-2,TGTGCCAGCAGCTTAGTAGACCAATCGGGACCCCTCCACTTT,CASSLVDQSGPLHF
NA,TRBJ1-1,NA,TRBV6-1,TGTGCCAGCAACAGGAGAGACACTGAAGCTTTCTTT,CASNRRDTEAFF
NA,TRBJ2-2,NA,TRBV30,TGTGCCTGGAGTGGGGCCAGGGCGACCGGGGAGCTGTTTTTT,CAWSGARATGELFF
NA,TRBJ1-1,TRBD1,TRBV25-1,TGTGCCAGCAGTCCGACAGGGATGAACACTGAAGCTTTCTTT,CASSPTGMNTEAFF
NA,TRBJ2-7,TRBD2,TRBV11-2,TGTGCCAGCAGCTCCCTGAGCGGGAGGGCCGGAGAGCAGTACTTC,CASSSLSGRAGEQYF
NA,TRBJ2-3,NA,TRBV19,TGTGCCAGTAAAGAGCGGTTATCCGCAACAGATACGCAGTATTTT,CASKERLSATDTQYF
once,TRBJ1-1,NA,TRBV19,TGTGCCAGTATTTCCTTCCACCGGGGGAACACTGAAGCTTTCTTT,CASISFHRGNTEAFF
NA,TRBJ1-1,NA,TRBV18,TGTGCCAGCTCACCCCGACAGGATAACACTGAAGCTTTCTTT,CASSPRQDNTEAFF
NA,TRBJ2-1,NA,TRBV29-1,TGCAGCGCTGAACAGGGTTCCTACAATGAGCAGTTCTTC,CSAEQGSYNEQFF
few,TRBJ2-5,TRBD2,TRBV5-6,TGTGCCAGCAGTCCTAGCGGGGGGAGGAGCATAGGAGAGACCCAGTACTTC,CASSPSGGRSIGETQYF
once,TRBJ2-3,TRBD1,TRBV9,TGTGCCAGCAGCGTAGAGGGGGCTACAGATACGCAGTATTTT,CASSVEGATDTQYF
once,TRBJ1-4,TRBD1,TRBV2,TGTGCCAGCAGTGTGAATGGACAGGGAGATGAAAAACTGTTTTTT,CASSVNGQGDEKLFF
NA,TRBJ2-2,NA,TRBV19,TGTGCCAGTACCCCCGACAGATCCGGGGAGCTGTTTTTT,CASTPDRSGELFF
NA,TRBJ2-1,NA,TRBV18,TGTGCCAGCTCACCCCGGGGGAACTCCTACAATGAGCAGTTCTTC,CASSPRGNSYNEQFF
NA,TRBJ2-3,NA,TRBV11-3,TGTGCCAGCAGCTTAACGGGAACTAGCACAGATACGCAGTATTTT,CASSLTGTSTDTQYF
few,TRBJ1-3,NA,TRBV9,TGTGCCAGCAGCGTAGGGGAGGAGTACACCATATATTTT,CASSVGEEYTIYF
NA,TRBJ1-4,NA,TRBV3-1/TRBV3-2,TGTGCCAGCAGCCTCGAGAATGAAAAACTGTTTTTT,CASSLENEKLFF
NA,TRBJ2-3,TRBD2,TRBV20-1,TGCAGTGCCAGTCTCGCGGGGGGACTCACAGATACGCAGTATTTT,CSASLAGGLTDTQYF
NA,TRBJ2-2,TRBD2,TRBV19,TGTGCCAGTAGTCCCCTCCTAGCGGGGGGCGGCACCGGGGAGCTGTTTTTT,CASSPLLAGGGTGELFF
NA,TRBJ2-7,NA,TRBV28,TGTGCCAGCACCTCTTTTGTTAGCTCTCGCTACGAGCAGTACTTC,CASTSFVSSRYEQYF
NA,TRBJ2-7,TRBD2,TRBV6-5,TGTGCCAGCACCTCGGGGGGGGCGAACTCCTACGAGCAGTACTTC,CASTSGGANSYEQYF
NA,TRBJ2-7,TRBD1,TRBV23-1,TGCGCCAGCAGTCCGTCCCGGGACAGGGGATTCGTCCCCTACGAGCAGTACTTC,CASSPSRDRGFVPYEQYF
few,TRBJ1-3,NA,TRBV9,TGTGCCAGCAGCCTCCGTCGACAGCTCTCTGGAAACACCATATATTTT,CASSLRRQLSGNTIYF
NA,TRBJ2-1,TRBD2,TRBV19,TGTGCCAGTAGTATGACTAGCGGGAGATTGGATGAGCAGTTCTTC,CASSMTSGRLDEQFF
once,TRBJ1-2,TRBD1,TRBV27,TGTGCCAGCAGTAACAGGGGATATGGCTACACCTTC,CASSNRGYGYTF
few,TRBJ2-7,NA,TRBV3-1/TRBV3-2,TGTGCCAGCAGCCGAACAGCCACTTACGAGCAGTACTTC,CASSRTATYEQYF
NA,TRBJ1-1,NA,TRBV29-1,TGCAGCGTTGACGGAATACAGGCGAACACTGAAGCTTTCTTT,CSVDGIQANTEAFF
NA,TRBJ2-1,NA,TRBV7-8,TGTGCCAGCAGCCCCCTCGCAGGGCCCTACAATGAGCAGTTCTTC,CASSPLAGPYNEQFF
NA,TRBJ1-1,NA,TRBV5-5,TGTGCCAGCAGCTTGGTGGCAGGGCTGAACACTGAAGCTTTCTTT,CASSLVAGLNTEAFF
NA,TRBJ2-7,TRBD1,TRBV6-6,TGTGCCAGCAGTCTCTATTACACCGGGACAGCCGGCGAGCAGTACTTC,CASSLYYTGTAGEQYF
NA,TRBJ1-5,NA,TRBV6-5,TGTGCCAGCACCCAGTGGCGGCGTCAGCCCCAGCATTTT,CASTQWRRQPQHF